A single sample is the source of the 2 T cell receptor beta chains below, sequenced in a study of naive and memory T cell subsets. The library had UMIs added by 3' ligation of an oligonucleotide to TCR cDNA. Ligated cDNA underwent four rounds of PCR with nested alpha and beta constant region primers and SP2. TCRdb itself ran the 5' RACE reads through MiXCR, one entry per CDR3 protein. In the table there are 45,000 to 55,000 distinct CDR3 sequences, approximately 4.5% of which are singletons. These receptors were taken from a female donor in good health.

This clonotype showed up many times. This rearrangement joins TRBV20-1 to TRBJ2-3, with TRBD2 matching 9 bases. Germline assignment: CDR1 DFQATT and CDR2 SNEGSKA (reference sequence). The V segment lost 2 bases and the J segment 3 bases; nucleotides outside the gene matches: 3. The CDR3 has 14 residues. The CDR3 loop reads CSARLAGRTDTQYF. The CDR3 nucleotides are TGCAGTGCTAGACTAGCGGGAAGGACAGATACGCAGTATTTT.

This clonotype has more than one count but fewer than ten. The gene calls are TRBV3-1 and TRBJ2-1, with D possibly matching TRBD2 (6 bases). V was shortened by 1 base and J by 2 bases, with 15 bases between the two germline ends. Germline V gene data show CDR1 as LGHDT and CDR2 as YNNKEL (reference sequence). The CDR3 consists of 17 residues. The CDR3 reads CASSQGKTWTTYNEQFF. The CDR3 DNA reads TGTGCCAGCAGCCAAGGGAAAACTTGGACTACCTACAATGAGCAGTTCTTC.